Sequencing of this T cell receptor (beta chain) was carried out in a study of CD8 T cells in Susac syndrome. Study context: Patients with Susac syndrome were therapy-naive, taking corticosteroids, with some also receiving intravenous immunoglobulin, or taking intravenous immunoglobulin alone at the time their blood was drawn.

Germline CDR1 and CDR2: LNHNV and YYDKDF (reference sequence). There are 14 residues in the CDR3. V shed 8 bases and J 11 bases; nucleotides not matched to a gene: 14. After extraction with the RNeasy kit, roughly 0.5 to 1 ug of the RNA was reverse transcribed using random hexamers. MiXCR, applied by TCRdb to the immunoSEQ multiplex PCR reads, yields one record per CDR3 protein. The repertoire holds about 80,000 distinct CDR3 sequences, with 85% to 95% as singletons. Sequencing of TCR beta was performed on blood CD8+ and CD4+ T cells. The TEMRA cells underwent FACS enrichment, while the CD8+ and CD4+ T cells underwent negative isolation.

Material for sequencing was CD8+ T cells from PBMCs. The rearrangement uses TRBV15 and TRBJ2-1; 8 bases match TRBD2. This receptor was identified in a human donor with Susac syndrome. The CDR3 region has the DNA TGTGCCACCCTCTCCGGGGGGGGATTAAATAAGCAGTTCTTC. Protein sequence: CATLSGGGLNKQFF. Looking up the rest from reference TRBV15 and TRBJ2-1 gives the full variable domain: DAMVIQNPRYQVTQFGKPVTLSCSQTLNHNVMYWYQQKSSQAPKLLFHYYDKDFNNEADTPDNFQSRRPNTSFCFLDIRSPGLGDTAMYLCATLSGGGLNKQFFGPGTRLTVL.